These 18 T cell receptor beta chains were all obtained from the same sample, sequenced in a study of lung T cells in sarcoidosis with Löfgren's syndrome. A single record per CDR3 protein comes from TCRdb applying MiXCR to the reads. The sample yields tens of thousands of distinct CDR3 sequences, 21% seen once. Sequences were obtained from CD4+ T cells from PBMCs. The receptors derive from a human donor with sarcoidosis (Löfgren's syndrome or another form), or a control subject (not recorded which).

In this sample, this clonotype turned up many times. The J gene is TRBJ1-1, the V gene TRBV28; D perhaps matches TRBD1 (5 bases). The CDR3 covers 13 residues. Germline-derived CDR1 and CDR2 are MDHEN and SYDVKM. V was cut by 5 bases and J by 11 bases, with 18 bases left in between. The CDR3 reads CASSVGTPNRAFF. CDR3 sequence (DNA): TGTGCCAGCAGTGTCGGGACCCCGAACAGGGCTTTCTTT. Using reference TRBV28 and TRBJ1-1 for the parts outside the CDR3, the full variable domain is DVKVTQSSRYLVKRTGEKVFLECVQDMDHENMFWYRQDPGLGLRLIYFSYDVKMKEKGDIPEGYSVSREKKERFSLILESASTNQTSMYLCASSVGTPNRAFFGQGTRLTVV.

There are many counts of this clonotype. The V and J genes are TRBV12-3 or TRBV12-4 and TRBJ2-1; D gene ambiguous. The V gene lost 7 bases and the J gene lost 3 bases, with 4 bases spanning the gap. The CDR3 loop spans 11 amino acids. The chain's CDR3 is CASNVYNEQFF. The CDR3 coding sequence is TGTGCCAGCAACGTCTACAATGAGCAGTTCTTC.

This clonotype was recorded a few times. The rearrangement uses TRBV19 and TRBJ1-1; 11 bases line up with TRBD1. Per the germline V gene, CDR1 is LNHDA and CDR2 is SQIVND (reference sequence). CDR3 length: 15 amino acids. Trimming cost V 5 bases and J 6 bases; bases outside gene matches: 8. This chain's CDR3 is CASSPWGQGDPEAFF. The CDR3 DNA reads as TGTGCCAGTAGTCCCTGGGGACAGGGGGACCCTGAAGCTTTCTTT.

Regarding this clonotype: A much larger clonotype is one base distant, so this may be a read error. Since the CDR3 does not end with the conserved phenylalanine or tryptophan, this likely comes from a read error. The V and J genes are TRBV20-1 and TRBJ1-6, with D possibly matching TRBD1 (6 bases). The V gene lost 2 bases and the J gene lost 7 bases, with 15 bases spanning the gap. CDR1 and CDR2 (germline): DFQATT, SNEGSKA (reference sequence). The CDR3 covers 15 residues. The CDR3 DNA reads as TGCAGTGCTAGACCACAGGGTACGCGCAATTCACCCCTCCACCTT. Protein: CSARPQGTRNSPLHL.

As to this clonotype: A much larger clone lies one base from this, so it may be a read error. Because the CDR3 is missing its conserved closing phenylalanine or tryptophan, this is likely a read error. This chain links TRBV7-2 with TRBJ1-5; 11 positions match TRBD1. V lost 4 bases, J lost 4 bases, and 3 bases stayed unmatched. The CDR3 contains 15 residues. Looked up from germline, CDR1 is SGHTA and CDR2 is FQGNSA. CDR3 nucleotides: TGTGCCAGCAGCTCCCGGGACAGGGGGAATCAGCCCCAGCATTCT. Its protein is CASSSRDRGNQPQHS.

This clonotype occurred a few times. CDR3 bases: TGTGCCACCAGCGGGAGAGGAGAGACCCAGTACTTC. Its protein product is CATSGRGETQYF. This chain connects TRBV24-1 to TRBJ2-5, with D perhaps TRBD2 (6 bases). V dropped 7 bases and J dropped 4 bases, with 9 bases sitting between them. Germline V gene data show CDR1 as KGHDR and CDR2 as SFDVKD. There are 12 residues in the CDR3.

The V call is TRBV10-3, the J call TRBJ1-6; the D gene is possibly TRBD1 (6 bases). The length of the CDR3 is 13 residues. Germline V gene sequence: CDR1 ENHRY, CDR2 SYGVKD. V lost 7 bases and J 10 bases, leaving 14 bases between the germline ends. CDR3 region: CAITGDPTSPLHF. CDR3 nucleotides: TGTGCCATCACAGGGGACCCTACATCACCCCTCCACTTT.

This clonotype was recorded at least ten times. J is TRBJ1-3 and V is TRBV4-1, with D possibly TRBD1 on 6 matching bases. Trimming stripped 1 base from V and 0 bases from J, with 13 bases between. CDR1 MGHRA and CDR2 YSYEKL come from the germline V gene. CDR3 length: 17 residues. The CDR3 protein is CASSQGFTGPSGNTIYF. The CDR3, as DNA: TGCGCCAGCAGCCAAGGCTTTACAGGGCCCTCTGGAAACACCATATATTTT.

This clonotype was counted between two and nine times. A read error may be the cause here, since a much bigger clone is one base away. The chain's CDR3 is CAANRGDEQYF. The CDR3 DNA follows: TGTGCCGCCAACAGGGGTGACGAGCAGTACTTC. V usage is TRBV6-6 and J usage is TRBJ2-7, with TRBD1 matching over 7 bases. With 11 bases clipped from V and 5 bases from J, the junction kept 6 bases outside the gene matches. The CDR3 loop spans 11 amino acids. Germline V gene lookup returns CDR1 MNHNY and CDR2 SVGAGI (reference sequence).

This clonotype was picked up many times. The chain uses TRBV6-2 or TRBV6-3 and TRBJ1-1; D call uncertain. With 4 bases removed from V and 4 bases from J, the gap between germline ends came to 10 bases. CDR3 length equals 13 residues. Germline V gene lookup returns CDR1 MNHEY and CDR2 SVGEGT. The CDR3 protein is CASSSPGFTEAFF. Written as DNA, the CDR3 is TGTGCCAGCAGTTCCCCAGGATTCACTGAAGCTTTCTTT.

Remarks on this clonotype: At one of its ends the junction is not consistent with the germline gene, which may arise from a read error. The rearrangement joins TRBV6-2 or TRBV6-3 to TRBJ1-1, with D perhaps TRBD1 (6 bases). CDR1 is MNHEY, CDR2 SVGEGT, per germline. The CDR3 runs 13 residues. The CDR3 reads CASRKTGTTEALF. In nucleotides, the CDR3 is TGTGCCAGCAGGAAAACAGGGACCACTGAAGCTCTATTT.

This clonotype has a count of ten or more. V is TRBV20-1 and J is TRBJ2-3; TRBD2 is a possible D gene (6 bases). This CDR3 has 16 amino acids. Germline CDR1 DFQATT, CDR2 SNEGSKA (reference sequence). V shed 2 bases and J shed 0 bases, with 15 bases lying between them. The CDR3 spells CSARIQTGVSTDTQYF. In DNA form, the CDR3 reads TGCAGTGCTAGAATACAGACGGGGGTTAGCACAGATACGCAGTATTTT.

To note about this clonotype: Just one base apart from a much larger clone, this may be a read error. The V call is TRBV20-1, the J call TRBJ2-3; weak D call: TRBD2 (5 bases). The CDR3 contains 15 residues. Germline values: CDR1 DFQATT, CDR2 SNEGSKA (reference sequence). This CDR3 reads CSARRRGFNTDAQYF. The DNA for the CDR3 is TGCAGTGCTAGGCGGCGCGGGTTTAACACAGATGCGCAGTATTTT.

This clonotype was counted at least ten times. The chain links TRBV12-3 or TRBV12-4 to TRBJ1-5; no reliable D call. The CDR3 is 14 residues long. The V end was cut by 5 bases, the J end by 5 bases, with 13 bases between. The CDR3 DNA reads TGTGCCAGCAGTCGATTTGGTCGTGATCAGCCCCAGCATTTT. This sequence encodes CASSRFGRDQPQHF.

Comments on this clonotype: A much larger clonotype is one base distant, so this may be a read error. This rearrangement joins TRBV6-6 to TRBJ1-5; D call uncertain. The CDR3 runs 14 residues. The germline V and J ends were trimmed by 2 bases and 6 bases, with 11 bases remaining between them. CDR1 is MNHNY, CDR2 SVGAGI, per germline (reference sequence). The CDR3 region has the DNA TGTGCCAGCAGTTACGAGTCCCCTGGTCAGCCCCAGCATTTT. It translates to CASSYESPGQPQHF.

About this clonotype: A much larger clone is a single base away; this may be a read error. The chain couples TRBV18 to TRBJ1-1; 7 nucleotides align to TRBD1. The CDR3 spans 14 residues. Germline V lookup: CDR1 KGHSH, CDR2 LQKENI. CDR3 nucleotide sequence: TGTGCCGGCTCACCACAGGGGATCGGATCTGAAGCTTTCTTT. Translation gives CAGSPQGIGSEAFF.

J is TRBJ2-7 and V is TRBV12-3 or TRBV12-4, with 10 bases aligning to TRBD1. The CDR3 is 15 residues long. Trimming at V came to 7 bases and at J to 5 bases, leaving 11 bases not matched to a gene. The CDR3 coding sequence is TGTGCCAGCACCAGACCGGGACAGGGGAAGGACGAGCAGTACTTC. Its protein is CASTRPGQGKDEQYF.

This clonotype was seen a few times. The V and J genes are TRBV9 and TRBJ2-3; D is ambiguous. CDR3 size: 15 residues. CDR1 and CDR2 from the germline V gene are SGDLS and YYNGEE. Trimming cost V 0 bases and J 1 base, with 9 bases left between them. CDR3 region: CASSVVSGGTDTQYF. The CDR3 coding sequence is TGTGCCAGCAGCGTAGTATCTGGGGGCACAGATACGCAGTATTTT. Supplemented by reference TRBV9 and TRBJ2-3, the full variable domain reads DSGVTQTPKHLITATGQRVTLRCSPRSGDLSVYWYQQSLDQGLQFLIQYYNGEERAKGNILERFSAQQFPDLHSELNLSSLELGDSALYFCASSVVSGGTDTQYFGPGTRLTVL.